Presented here are 7 T cell receptor beta chains from one specimen sequenced in a study of cytomegalovirus exposure and HLA in healthy donors. Vbeta (60) and Jbeta (13) primers were used in the PCR. Using immunoSEQ multiplex PCR, the repertoire was profiled, and TCRdb retains in-frame clones only, with some absent. The sample carries about 150,000 clones, approximately 80% recorded once. Sequencing input: PBMCs. These receptors all come from a woman between 40 and 50 years old in good health and CMV-seronegative.

This clone was recorded once. V usage is TRBV19 and J usage is TRBJ2-1, with TRBD2 identical over 8 bases. Germline CDR1 LNHDA, CDR2 SQIVND (reference sequence). This CDR3 spans 15 amino acids. V lost 4 bases and J lost 2; bases outside the gene matches: 4. The CDR3 nucleotides are TGTGCCAGTAGTAGGACTAGCAGCCCCTACAATGAGCAGTTCTTC. Protein product: CASSRTSSPYNEQFF.

There are a few counts of this clone. One end of the junction varies from germline; a read error may be responsible. The chain carries TRBV7-9 and TRBJ2-7; the match to TRBD2 covers 10 bases. The CDR3 spans 13 residues. Germline V gives CDR1 SEHNR, CDR2 FQNEAQ (reference sequence). The CDR3: CSSSLAGGYEQYF. In nucleotides, the CDR3 is TGTTCCAGCAGCTTAGCGGGGGGCTACGAGCAGTACTTC. Full variable domain (rest looked up from reference TRBV7-9 and TRBJ2-7): DTGVSQNPRHKITKRGQNVTFRCDPISEHNRLYWYRQTLGQGPEFLTYFQNEAQLEKSRLLSDRFSAERPKGSFSTLEIQRTEQGDSAMYLCSSSLAGGYEQYFGPGTRLTVT.

This chain connects TRBV5-1 to TRBJ2-3; possibly TRBD2 for D (5 bases). CDR1 and CDR2 from the germline V gene are SGHRS and YFSETQ. The CDR3 sequence is 11 residues long. Trimming pared 4 bases from V and 10 bases from J, leaving 10 bases between. The CDR3 loop reads CASSLLEAQYF. DNA for the CDR3: TGCGCCAGCAGCCTACTAGAGGCGCAGTATTTT.

The chain is built from TRBV6-1 and TRBJ2-7, with 7 bases identical to TRBD1. Germline CDR1 and CDR2: MNHNS and SASEGT. Germline trimming cut 6 bases from V and 10 bases from J; bases unmatched to any gene: 6. The CDR3 runs to 11 residues. The CDR3 region is CASSNDRAQYF. DNA for the CDR3: TGTGCCAGCAGCAATGACAGGGCACAGTACTTC.

The chain carries TRBV5-4 and TRBJ1-1, with TRBD1 identical over 9 bases. This CDR3 region has 14 residues. V gave up 1 base and J gave up 8 bases; unmatched junction bases: 6. The V gene's germline CDR1 is SGHNT and CDR2 YYREEE (reference sequence). The CDR3 nucleotides read TGTGCCAGCAGCTTGTGGGACAGGGCCACCGAAGCTTTCTTT. Protein sequence: CASSLWDRATEAFF.

This sequence joins TRBV7-8 and TRBJ1-2; tentative D call: TRBD1 (5 bases). Trimming left V 3 bases short and J 6 bases short, with 14 bases between. The CDR3 contains 14 residues. In germline, CDR1 is SGHVS, CDR2 FQNEAQ. The CDR3 DNA is TGTGCCAGCAGCTTGGGGGGAAGGGGTCATGGCTACACCTTC. Protein sequence: CASSLGGRGHGYTF.

This chain joins TRBV7-8 and TRBJ1-4; TRBD1 matches at 9 bases. This CDR3 spans 16 amino acids. J lost 3 bases, V lost 1 base, and 3 bases had no gene match. Germline loops: CDR1 SGHVS, CDR2 FQNEAQ. The CDR3 bases are TGTGCCAGCAGCTTAGGACAGGGGGTAGCTAATGAAAAACTGTTTTTT. This translates into CASSLGQGVANEKLFF. Supplemented by reference TRBV7-8 and TRBJ1-4, the full variable domain reads GAGVSQSPRYKVAKRGQDVALRCDPISGHVSLFWYQQALGQGPEFLTYFQNEAQLDKSGLPSDRFFAERPEGSVSTLKIQRTQQEDSAVYLCASSLGQGVANEKLFFGSGTQLSVL.